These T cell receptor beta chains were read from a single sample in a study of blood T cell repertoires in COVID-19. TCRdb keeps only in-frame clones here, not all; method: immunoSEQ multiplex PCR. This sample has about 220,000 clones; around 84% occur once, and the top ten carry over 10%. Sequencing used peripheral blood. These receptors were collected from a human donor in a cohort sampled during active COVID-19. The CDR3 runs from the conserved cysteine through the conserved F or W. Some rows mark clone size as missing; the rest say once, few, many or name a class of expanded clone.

CDR3 protein: CASSLPAGGPSGELFF
V gene: TRBV5-1
clone size: NA
J gene: TRBJ2-2

CDR3 protein: CASMGLAGTDTQYF
V gene: TRBV27
clone size: few
J gene: TRBJ2-3

CDR3 protein: CASSHQQGARPEAFF
V gene: TRBV28
clone size: NA
J gene: TRBJ1-1

CDR3 protein: CASSDHGTGANTEAFF
V gene: TRBV6-1
clone size: NA
J gene: TRBJ1-1

CDR3 protein: CASSLASTGAGNTIYF
V gene: TRBV7-2
clone size: NA
J gene: TRBJ1-3

CDR3 protein: CATARGDYNSPLHF
V gene: TRBV7-9
clone size: NA
J gene: TRBJ1-6

CDR3 protein: CASTHLAETPGELFF
V gene: TRBV7-2
clone size: NA
J gene: TRBJ2-2

CDR3 protein: CASSQDWGLGETQYF
V gene: TRBV3-1/TRBV3-2
clone size: NA
J gene: TRBJ2-5

CDR3 protein: CASSLRQGNSYGYTF
V gene: TRBV7-3
clone size: NA
J gene: TRBJ1-2

CDR3 protein: CASRNYGEKLFF
V gene: TRBV27
clone size: NA
J gene: TRBJ1-4

CDR3 protein: CASSPGQDTDTQYF
V gene: TRBV5-1
clone size: many
J gene: TRBJ2-3

CDR3 protein: CASSYSNSVFNEQFF
V gene: TRBV6-2/TRBV6-3
clone size: NA
J gene: TRBJ2-1

CDR3 protein: CASSFGQGTRVDTEAFF
V gene: TRBV5-5
clone size: NA
J gene: TRBJ1-1

CDR3 protein: CASSPRGGLYEKLFF
V gene: TRBV7-8
clone size: NA
J gene: TRBJ1-4

CDR3 protein: CASSRGRQADSGNTIYF
V gene: TRBV5-4
clone size: NA
J gene: TRBJ1-3

CDR3 protein: CASRADTDTQYF
V gene: TRBV2
clone size: NA
J gene: TRBJ2-3

CDR3 protein: CASSLDRNYGYTF
V gene: TRBV5-1
clone size: NA
J gene: TRBJ1-2

CDR3 protein: CASSRLQGSTEAFF
V gene: TRBV6-2/TRBV6-3
clone size: NA
J gene: TRBJ1-1

CDR3 protein: CAAQLDRASYEQYF
V gene: TRBV10-3
clone size: NA
J gene: TRBJ2-7

CDR3 protein: CASSLWGQAGNTIYF
V gene: TRBV7-8
clone size: NA
J gene: TRBJ1-3

CDR3 protein: CASSLNPTGTSNQPQHF
V gene: TRBV5-6
clone size: NA
J gene: TRBJ1-5

CDR3 protein: CASSTPGFSTEAFF
V gene: TRBV7-9
clone size: NA
J gene: TRBJ1-1

CDR3 protein: CARGRAGANVLTF
V gene: TRBV7-2
clone size: NA
J gene: TRBJ2-6

CDR3 protein: CASSGLAVGSGTDTQYF
V gene: TRBV27
clone size: NA
J gene: TRBJ2-3

CDR3 protein: CASSGTGGSGNTIYF
V gene: TRBV5-6
clone size: many
J gene: TRBJ1-3

CDR3 protein: CSASHRAWEYF
V gene: TRBV20-1
clone size: few
J gene: TRBJ2-7

CDR3 protein: CASSGRGSNEKLFF
V gene: TRBV9
clone size: NA
J gene: TRBJ1-4

CDR3 protein: CASSLGLGNTGELFF
V gene: TRBV7-2
clone size: NA
J gene: TRBJ2-2

CDR3 protein: CASSVGGTGFPLYEQYF
V gene: TRBV9
clone size: NA
J gene: TRBJ2-7

CDR3 protein: CASSLTANTEAFF
V gene: TRBV7-3
clone size: NA
J gene: TRBJ1-1

CDR3 protein: CASSLNRDRQDYGYTF
V gene: TRBV18
clone size: NA
J gene: TRBJ1-2

CDR3 protein: CASSIEGAGASYNEQFF
V gene: TRBV19
clone size: NA
J gene: TRBJ2-1

CDR3 protein: CASSLDPSGDYNEQFF
V gene: TRBV7-6
clone size: NA
J gene: TRBJ2-1

CDR3 protein: CASSPGTSGTYEQYF
V gene: TRBV11-1
clone size: NA
J gene: TRBJ2-7

CDR3 protein: CASSGSSGGAYNEQFF
V gene: TRBV9
clone size: NA
J gene: TRBJ2-1

CDR3 protein: CASSQVAGDTQYF
V gene: TRBV5-6
clone size: NA
J gene: TRBJ2-3

CDR3 protein: CASSPGQGTDTQYF
V gene: TRBV19
clone size: NA
J gene: TRBJ2-3

CDR3 protein: CASRPSTSSYEQYF
V gene: TRBV3-1/TRBV3-2
clone size: NA
J gene: TRBJ2-7

CDR3 protein: CASSPLAGGSYEQYF
V gene: TRBV6-5
clone size: once
J gene: TRBJ2-7

CDR3 protein: CASSLVPGQGYEQYF
V gene: TRBV5-1
clone size: NA
J gene: TRBJ2-7

CDR3 protein: CASSPRQGSYGYTF
V gene: TRBV3-1/TRBV3-2
clone size: few
J gene: TRBJ1-2

CDR3 protein: CASSRGSSGANVLTF
V gene: TRBV6-5
clone size: NA
J gene: TRBJ2-6

CDR3 protein: CASSPTSGALYNEQFF
V gene: TRBV11-3
clone size: many
J gene: TRBJ2-1

CDR3 protein: CASSSGQGAGTDTQYF
V gene: TRBV5-5
clone size: NA
J gene: TRBJ2-3

CDR3 protein: CATKRGGMYEQYF
V gene: TRBV6-5
clone size: once
J gene: TRBJ2-7

CDR3 protein: CASSFAGRGYNEQFF
V gene: TRBV7-3
clone size: few
J gene: TRBJ2-1

CDR3 protein: CASSWQIYSNQPQHF
V gene: TRBV19
clone size: NA
J gene: TRBJ1-5

CDR3 protein: CASSFPRLAGVGEQYF
V gene: TRBV11-2
clone size: NA
J gene: TRBJ2-7

CDR3 protein: CASSTIGGGNTIYF
V gene: TRBV6-5
clone size: NA
J gene: TRBJ1-3

CDR3 protein: CASSRQEGETQYF
V gene: TRBV6-5
clone size: NA
J gene: TRBJ2-5

CDR3 protein: CASSERLAGEKTQYF
V gene: TRBV9
clone size: NA
J gene: TRBJ2-5

CDR3 protein: CASSLKSVSQPYGYTF
V gene: TRBV5-4
clone size: NA
J gene: TRBJ1-2

CDR3 protein: CASSQQGTGELFF
V gene: TRBV3-1/TRBV3-2
clone size: NA
J gene: TRBJ2-2